This T cell receptor beta chain was recovered during a study of T cell repertoires in cytomegalovirus infection (dated by TCRdb to the late 2010s). Study-level background: Alongside well-studied HLA-B-restricted epitopes, the peptide stimulations were aimed at recently identified HLA-C-restricted CMV epitopes, whose presentation resists viral immunomodulation. Donor HLA type was relevant to the analysis, because carriage of CMV infection together with the matching HLA type was indicated by public TCR beta signatures. Findings and caveats that apply to the study as a whole: The ex vivo response was dominated by HLA-C-restricted CMV-specific TCR beta clonotypes, and the single most frequent clonotype in two of eight donors was supplied by these HLA-C-restricted clonotypes. In both this cohort and an independent cohort of more than 350 donors, the cumulative frequency of public TCR beta family members distinguished carriers of CMV infection plus the relevant HLA type.

The germline V gene yields MNHEY for CDR1 and SVGEGT for CDR2. V loses 4 bases of germline sequence and J loses 6 bases, and the interval between the two ends is 16 bases. The CDR3 starts with the cysteine, ends with the phenylalanine, and has 15 residues. The kept DNA is CDR3 alone, 45 bases in frame from the first base. Sequencing was carried out with an Illumina HiSeq 1500. TCRdb reprocessing: public reads trimmed at Q25 with fastp, clones called with MiXCR, in-frame beta chains kept. One record per CDR3 amino acid sequence lists the most common genes and DNA. This sample is represented by hundreds of thousands of distinct CDR3 sequences; about two fifths of them were singletons. The ten biggest clones cover 35% to 50% of the sample. The intended sense of this specimen's treatment or condition label: in vitro stimulation with specific CMV peptide epitopes to enrich CMV-specific T cells. Turning to this clonotype: It lacks a known antigen. No per-base quality is available; no much larger clone lies one base away.

This sequence originates from a human donor in good health (CMV status not recorded). Some clones in this sample may be carry-over from other donors' samples. The V and J segments used are TRBV6-2 or TRBV6-3 and TRBJ2-1; TRBD1 might be the D gene, on 5 matching bases. Specimen: cultured PBMCs, collected from culture after CMV antigen stimulation. This receptor has the CDR3 CASSSWGRFPNEQFF. The DNA sequence is TGTGCCAGCAGTTCGTGGGGCCGTTTCCCCAATGAGCAGTTCTTC.